This T cell receptor (beta chain) was retrieved from a study of T cells after yellow fever vaccination. CDR1 MNHNS and CDR2 SASEGT come from the germline V gene. The CDR3 spans 16 residues. V was clipped by 4 bases and J by 7 bases; unmatched bases: 5. Broader study findings: Post-booster repertoires contained most primary-vaccination clones again (approximately 95% CD4, about 90% CD8). A limited proportion of clonotypes was detected within both the CD4 and CD8 compartments. Weaker overall was a secondary response that nonetheless peaked faster, on day 5 versus 15.

This clonotype was detected a few times. Its cognate antigen is unknown. TCRdb used MiXCR to reprocess the 5' RACE reads, holding one entry per CDR3 protein. The sample holds about 630,000 distinct CDR3 sequences, 12% seen once. The V call is TRBV6-1, the J call TRBJ2-1; 15 bases agree with TRBD2. Source: PBMCs, taken on the day of the yellow fever booster vaccination. This TCR came from a man aged 30-40 years who received the YFV17D yellow fever vaccine. CDR3 sequence reads: CASSAGTSGRTNEQFF. The CDR3 nucleotides are TGTGCCAGCAGTGCCGGGACTAGCGGGAGGACTAATGAGCAGTTCTTC.